Included here is one T cell receptor (beta chain) sequence, with context. As yet, its antigen is unknown. Random hexamers served to reverse transcribe roughly 0.5 to 1 ug RNA. From the immunoSEQ multiplex PCR reads, TCRdb called clonotypes with MiXCR, one entry per CDR3 protein. Found here are approximately 54,000 distinct CDR3 sequences, more than 85% of them singletons; the top ten hold 0.75%. This specimen comes from a study of CD8 T cells in Susac syndrome. About the study: At the time of blood draw, patients with Susac syndrome were therapy-naive, receiving corticosteroids, or receiving intravenous immunoglobulin alone. General observations from the study: Total CD8+ and CD8+ TEMRA repertoires contained over 15 and five Susac-specific public clones, respectively.

Patients with Susac syndrome fulfilled recently defined diagnostic criteria for definite or probable disease. Sequenced input: CD8+ T cells from PBMCs. This receptor was taken from a human donor with Susac syndrome.

The CDR3 loop is CASSKGTRREQETQYF. DNA for the CDR3: TGTGCCAGCAGCAAGGGGACTAGAAGAGAGCAAGAGACCCAGTACTTC. This chain uses TRBV9 with TRBJ2-5, with TRBD2 matching over 8 bases. With V trimmed by 4 bases and J by 2 bases, 10 bases remained unmatched. The CDR3 has 16 amino acids. Germline CDR1 SGDLS, CDR2 YYNGEE.